The 18 T cell receptor beta chains presented below share a single source sample, sequenced in a study of T cell responses to AZD1222 COVID-19 vaccine. The data were produced by immunoSEQ multiplex PCR, yet TCRdb's version contains in-frame clones alone and is incomplete. Seen here are about 180,000 clones, 70% to 90% observed once, and the top ten hold approximately 1.6%. The sequencing used peripheral blood, collected on day 0 of AZD1222 vaccination. These receptors were taken from an adult in good health.

The chain uses TRBV28 and TRBJ2-7, with a tentative D call TRBD1 (6 bases). Germline CDR1 and CDR2: MDHEN and SYDVKM. Between the trimmed V and J ends, which lost 3 bases and 2 bases, there was a span of 14 bases. This CDR3 is 15 amino acids long. The CDR3: CASSFPGEKTYEQYF. CDR3 DNA sequence: TGTGCCAGCAGTTTCCCAGGGGAGAAGACCTACGAGCAGTACTTC.

V and J are TRBV19 and TRBJ1-2; tentatively, D is TRBD1 (5 bases). The germline CDR1 and CDR2 sequences are LNHDA and SQIVND (reference sequence). With 7 bases removed from V and 7 bases from J, the gap between germline ends came to 13 bases. CDR3 length: 12 residues. CDR3 nucleotide sequence: TGTGCCAGTACAGGTTTTACAGGTGGCTACACCTTC. It is translated as CASTGFTGGYTF.

The rearrangement links TRBV7-2 to TRBJ2-3; 9 nucleotides agree with TRBD2. Germline loops: CDR1 SGHTA, CDR2 FQGNSA. The CDR3 length is 15 residues. The trim removed 3 bases at V and 1 base at J, leaving 2 bases unmatched. The CDR3 region is CASSFRLAGTDTQYF. Here the CDR3 DNA reads TGTGCCAGCAGCTTTAGACTAGCGGGCACAGATACGCAGTATTTT. Combining the CDR3 with reference TRBV7-2 and TRBJ2-3 gives the whole variable domain GAGVSQSPSNKVTEKGKDVELRCDPISGHTALYWYRQSLGQGLEFLIYFQGNSAPDKSGLPSDRFSAERTGGSVSTLTIQRTQQEDSAVYLCASSFRLAGTDTQYFGPGTRLTVL.

The CDR3 DNA is TGTGCCAGCTCTTCACTAGCGGGGGGCCAAGAGACCCAGTACTTC. Its protein is CASSSLAGGQETQYF. This rearrangement joins TRBV5-4 to TRBJ2-5; 12 bases are shared with TRBD2. Unmatched junction bases numbered 5, after V lost 7 bases and J lost 1 base. This CDR3 spans 15 amino acids. Germline lookup yields CDR1 SGHNT and CDR2 YYREEE (reference sequence).

The J gene is TRBJ2-1, the V gene TRBV19, with 9 bases aligning to TRBD2. After removal of 4 bases from V and 5 bases from J, the junction contained 15 bases not matched to a gene. The CDR3 length is 18 residues. The germline V gene encodes CDR1 LNHDA and CDR2 SQIVND (reference sequence). In DNA form, the CDR3 reads TGTGCCAGTAGTACCAGGGTCCCTAGCGGGATTTTCGACAATGAGCAGTTCTTC. This encodes CASSTRVPSGIFDNEQFF.

The V and J genes are TRBV19 and TRBJ2-7; D not certain. Germline V lookup: CDR1 LNHDA, CDR2 SQIVND (reference sequence). The V and J ends lost 5 bases and 1 base respectively, with 6 bases between them. There are 12 residues in the CDR3. CDR3 sequence: CASSPDSYEQYF. CDR3 nucleotide sequence: TGTGCCAGTAGTCCAGATTCCTACGAGCAGTACTTC.

The chain joins TRBV28 to TRBJ2-2; 8 bases line up with TRBD1. Germline CDR1 is MDHEN and CDR2 is SYDVKM. This CDR3 spans 16 amino acids. The V and J ends lost 5 bases and 1 base, in that order; junction bases with no gene match: 6. The CDR3 region is CASSNAGTGNTGELFF. CDR3 sequence (DNA): TGTGCCAGCAGTAATGCTGGGACAGGGAACACCGGGGAGCTGTTTTTT.

This clone was picked up a small number of times. The CDR3 coding sequence is TGCGCCAGCAGCTTGGCCGAGACCCATGGCCATGGCTACACCTTC. It specifies CASSLAETHGHGYTF. This rearrangement joins TRBV5-1 to TRBJ1-2; D not resolved. Germline CDR1 reads SGHRS; CDR2 reads YFSETQ. Trimming stripped 0 bases from V and 6 bases from J, with 15 bases between. The CDR3 sequence is 15 residues long.

The chain couples TRBV11-2 to TRBJ1-1; D unclear. The CDR3 extends over 14 amino acids. Trimming took off 1 base at V and 5 bases at J, with 11 bases between the two ends. Germline V lookup: CDR1 SGHAT, CDR2 FQNNGV. The CDR3 DNA reads TGTGCCAGCAGCTTAGTACAGTCGAGGACTGAAGCTTTCTTT. It translates to CASSLVQSRTEAFF.

The chain joins TRBV4-2 to TRBJ1-1; D is undetermined. V gave up 0 bases and J gave up 0 bases, with 14 bases separating them. Germline CDR1 is LGHNA and CDR2 is YNFKEQ. The CDR3 is 17 residues long. The CDR3 protein is CASSQDLSRWMNTEAFF. For the CDR3, the DNA is TGTGCCAGCAGCCAAGATCTCTCCCGATGGATGAACACTGAAGCTTTCTTT.

The chain recombines TRBV3-1 (or the pseudogene TRBV3-2) with TRBJ1-5; D not certain. This CDR3 comprises 13 residues. The V and J ends lost 0 bases and 5 bases respectively, with 5 bases between them. Per the germline V gene, CDR1 is LGHDT and CDR2 is YNNKEL (reference sequence). The chain's CDR3 is CASSQEIYQPQHF. The CDR3 DNA reads as TGTGCCAGCAGCCAAGAGATCTATCAGCCCCAGCATTTT.

The chain combines TRBV5-4 with TRBJ2-7, with 7 nucleotides matching TRBD2. The length of the CDR3 is 14 residues. Germline trimming cut 0 bases from V and 2 bases from J; bases unmatched to any gene: 2. Germline CDR1 is SGHNT and CDR2 is YYREEE (reference sequence). CDR3 DNA: TGTGCCAGCAGCTTGGGACTAGCCACCTACGAGCAGTACTTC. Protein: CASSLGLATYEQYF.

The J gene is TRBJ2-5, the V gene TRBV5-5, with a weak D call TRBD2 (6 bases). Germline loops: CDR1 SGHKS, CDR2 YYEKEE (reference sequence). This CDR3 spans 14 amino acids. V gave up 2 bases and J gave up 4 bases, with 12 bases separating them. The CDR3 loop reads CASSFWGVGETQYF. The CDR3 nucleotides are TGTGCCAGCAGCTTTTGGGGGGTCGGAGAGACCCAGTACTTC.

There are a few counts of this clone. V usage is TRBV4-1 and J usage is TRBJ2-7; 10 bases align to TRBD1. The germline CDR1 and CDR2 sequences are MGHRA and YSYEKL. The CDR3 is 15 residues long. J lost 6 bases, V lost 3 bases, and 8 bases had no gene match. The CDR3 region is CASSQAPGQGIEQYF. As DNA, the CDR3 is TGCGCCAGCAGCCAGGCTCCGGGACAGGGGATCGAGCAGTACTTC.

This clone came up once. The chain has TRBV9 and TRBJ2-3; unclear D gene. Germline CDR1 is SGDLS and CDR2 is YYNGEE. Trimming shortened V by 0 bases and J by 7 bases, and 9 bases separated the two germline ends. CDR3 length equals 13 residues. Here the CDR3 reads CASSVVGANTQYF. CDR3 coding DNA: TGTGCCAGCAGCGTAGTTGGCGCGAATACGCAGTATTTT.

V and J are TRBV5-8 and TRBJ2-2, with 11 bases lining up with TRBD2. The CDR3 extends over 17 amino acids. CDR1 and CDR2 (germline): SGHTS, YDEGEE. Losses at the gene ends were 5 bases for V and 7 bases for J; bases not matched to a gene: 13. The DNA of the CDR3 is TGTGCCAGCAGACCCGGGACTAGCGGCTGGCTAAACGGGGAGCTGTTTTTT. It specifies CASRPGTSGWLNGELFF.

This chain uses TRBV29-1 with TRBJ2-2, with D maybe TRBD1 (6 bases). The CDR3 spans 14 residues. V was cut by 6 bases and J by 7 bases, with 18 bases left in between. Germline CDR1 reads SQVTM; CDR2 reads ANQGSEA. In nucleotides, the CDR3 is TGCAGCGTGGAACCACAGGGCAGAATCGGGGAGCTGTTTTTT. Translating gives CSVEPQGRIGELFF.

The V and J genes are TRBV6-5 and TRBJ1-2; tentatively, D is TRBD1 (5 bases). The CDR3 totals 14 residues. Per germline, CDR1 MNHEY and CDR2 SVGAGI. The germline V and J ends were trimmed by 1 base and 8 bases, with 14 bases remaining between them. The CDR3 is CASSYFRDGQGYTF. CDR3 DNA sequence: TGTGCCAGCAGTTACTTCCGGGACGGACAAGGCTACACCTTC.